This TCR beta chain was obtained from a study of blood T cell repertoires in COVID-19. Across the whole study: The cDNA or gDNA used as material had been derived from T cells, B-cell-depleted T cells, or PBMCs.

The CDR3 has 14 residues. The germline V gene has CDR1 SGHRS and CDR2 YFSETQ. Trimming removed 7 bases at V and 4 bases at J, with 16 bases between. Here immunoSEQ multiplex PCR was the method, and the copy in TCRdb shows in-frame clones only, minus some. Here the sample spans around 140,000 clones, more than 75% being singletons. The receptor comes from a woman aged 45-60 years who had recovered from COVID-19. The V and J genes are TRBV5-1 and TRBJ2-3; D is perhaps TRBD1 (6 bases). Sequencing was carried out using PBMCs or T cells enriched from blood (not recorded which). CDR3 region: CASSDPQGPDTQYF. CDR3 DNA: TGCGCCAGCTCCGACCCACAGGGCCCAGATACGCAGTATTTT.